This T cell receptor beta chain was documented in a study of identical twins. Study-wide results and caveats: Beta clonotypes that were abundant in cord blood contained fewer insertions, a pattern absent from memory repertoires.

TCRdb recomputed calls from the 5' RACE reads with MiXCR, one row per CDR3 protein. The sample carries approximately 630,000 distinct CDR3 sequences, around 7.4% recorded once. This CDR3 contains 15 residues. CDR1 is DFQATT and CDR2 is SNEGSKA in the germline V gene (reference sequence). The V and J ends lost 0 bases and 0 bases respectively, with 11 bases between them. There are a few counts of this clonotype. What it recognizes is unknown. This sample was shared with a second study, whose subject was yellow fever vaccine responses in identical twins.

The sequence derives from a woman younger than 30 in good health. The sequenced sample consisted of PBMCs. The chain joins TRBV20-1 to TRBJ1-1; D remains ambiguous. The CDR3 loop is CSARDPGGLNTEAFF. DNA for the CDR3: TGCAGTGCTAGAGATCCTGGAGGGCTGAACACTGAAGCTTTCTTT.